This is a list of T cell receptor beta chains from one sample in a study of shared clonotypes between healthy human individuals. The data were produced by immunoSEQ multiplex PCR, yet TCRdb's version contains in-frame clones alone and is incomplete. The table includes roughly 2 million clones, 85% to 95% detected once. Sequenced: naive CD4+ T cells sorted from blood. The receptors stem from a man younger than 35 in good health. The CDR3 runs from the conserved cysteine through the conserved F or W. The D gene is left open where the match is weak. Some rows have no size entry. The others give once, few or many, or a class for an expanded clone.

>NA|TRBJ1-5|TRBV5-7|NA
TGTGCCAGCAGCTGCCTGGGGGATCTCACGCTCAATCAGCCCCAGCATTTT
CASSCLGDLTLNQPQHF
>NA|TRBJ1-1|TRBV29-1|NA
TGCAGCGTCAAAGGAGGAGTAGGTGCTTTCTTT
CSVKGGVGAFF
>NA|TRBJ1-1|TRBV5-5|NA
TGTGCCAGCAGCTTGTACCTTAACACTGAAGCTTTCTTT
CASSLYLNTEAFF
>NA|TRBJ1-4|TRBV2|NA
TGTGCCAGCAGTGAACGGAGGGGAACTAATGAAAAACTGTTTTTT
CASSERRGTNEKLFF
>NA|TRBJ1-3|TRBV11-2|TRBD1
TGTGCCAGCAGCTTAGGTTTTGGAGGGGGACAGGTCTCTGGAAACACCATATATTTT
CASSLGFGGGQVSGNTIYF
>once|TRBJ1-2|TRBV6-6|TRBD1
TGTGCCAGCAGTTACTCGCTCTCCACAGGGGACTATGGCTACACCTTC
CASSYSLSTGDYGYTF
>NA|TRBJ2-7|TRBV5-1|TRBD1
TGCGCCAGCAGCGGGCAGGGGGCCGGCTACGAGCAGTACTTC
CASSGQGAGYEQYF
>NA|TRBJ2-3|TRBV30|NA
TGTGCCTGGAGTGTAGAAGATACGCAGTATTTT
CAWSVEDTQYF
>NA|TRBJ1-3|TRBV7-9|NA
TGTGCCAGCACCTTCGGGGGATTCAGCTCTGGAAACACCATATATTTT
CASTFGGFSSGNTIYF
>NA|TRBJ2-5|TRBV9|NA
TGTGCCAGCAGCGCGAAGGGGGGGCAAGAGACCCAGTACTTC
CASSAKGGQETQYF